The 10 T cell receptor beta chains listed next were all sequenced from one sample in a study of T cell responses to AZD1222 COVID-19 vaccine (dated by TCRdb to 2020 to 2022). The meaning of the sample's time point label: baseline before first vaccination. The method was the immunoSEQ multiplex PCR assay. The table comes from immuneACCESS by way of TCRdb, which keeps in-frame sequences with V and J called. Part of the clones is missing from these tables; in studies checked, under half for an unresolved V gene and the rest for unknown reasons. Within this sample are tens of thousands of clones, with roughly 93% of them counted one time only. About 24% of the sample goes to the ten largest clones. Sequences were derived from peripheral blood, sampled on day 0 of AZD1222 vaccination. All receptors come from an adult in good health.

The genes are TRBV7-9 and TRBJ2-1; D is perhaps TRBD1 (5 bases). Germline V gives CDR1 SEHNR, CDR2 FQNEAQ (reference sequence). CDR3 length equals 12 residues. The V end lost 1 base, the J end lost 13 bases, and 11 bases lay between the germline ends. Here the CDR3 reads CASSLELGEQFF. CDR3 nucleotides: TGTGCCAGCAGCTTAGAGTTAGGGGAACAGTTCTTC.

The J gene is TRBJ1-5, the V gene TRBV28, with D hard to call. Trimming shortened V by 4 bases and J by 2 bases, and 6 bases separated the two germline ends. From germline, CDR1 is MDHEN and CDR2 SYDVKM. The CDR3 loop spans 13 amino acids. The CDR3 loop is CASSSEGNQPQHF. The CDR3 DNA is TGTGCCAGCAGTTCAGAGGGCAATCAGCCCCAGCATTTT.

The chain combines TRBV6-5 with TRBJ1-1; D is possibly TRBD1 (5 bases). Germline assignment: CDR1 MNHEY and CDR2 SVGAGI. CDR3 size: 14 residues. V was shortened by 4 bases and J by 1 base, with 10 bases between the two germline ends. CDR3 bases: TGTGCCAGCAGTTTTGCAGGGTCGAACACTGAAGCTTTCTTT. Translating it yields CASSFAGSNTEAFF.

The chain is built from TRBV7-9 and TRBJ2-1; TRBD2 matches at 11 bases. There are 16 residues in the CDR3. Germline assignment: CDR1 SEHNR and CDR2 FQNEAQ (reference sequence). The trim removed 5 bases at V and 4 bases at J, leaving 7 bases unmatched. This CDR3 is CASSIRTSGWYNEQFF. Here the CDR3 DNA reads TGTGCCAGCAGCATTCGGACTAGCGGGTGGTACAATGAGCAGTTCTTC.

This clone has only one observation. This chain uses TRBV28 with TRBJ2-1; no firm D call. Trimming left V 4 bases short and J 3 bases short, with 13 bases between. Per the germline V gene, CDR1 is MDHEN and CDR2 is SYDVKM. This CDR3 contains 15 residues. The CDR3 DNA reads TGTGCCAGCAGTTACGAAGGGATCAACTACAATGAGCAGTTCTTC. As protein: CASSYEGINYNEQFF. The full variable domain, its missing parts supplied by reference TRBV28 and TRBJ2-1, is DVKVTQSSRYLVKRTGEKVFLECVQDMDHENMFWYRQDPGLGLRLIYFSYDVKMKEKGDIPEGYSVSREKKERFSLILESASTNQTSMYLCASSYEGINYNEQFFGPGTRLTVL.

This rearrangement joins TRBV7-9 to TRBJ2-7; weak D call: TRBD2 (5 bases). Germline CDR1 and CDR2: SEHNR and FQNEAQ (reference sequence). V lost 5 bases, J lost 2 bases, and 16 bases lay in between. The length of the CDR3 is 15 residues. CDR3 DNA sequence: TGTGCCAGCAGCCCATTCGGGGTCGGCCCCTACGAGCAGTACTTC. It encodes CASSPFGVGPYEQYF.

In its sample, this clone was seen a few times. The chain is built from TRBV7-9 and TRBJ1-6, with a weak D call TRBD1 (6 bases). This CDR3 is 13 amino acids long. CDR1 and CDR2 from the germline V gene are SEHNR and FQNEAQ (reference sequence). V dropped 2 bases and J dropped 7 bases, with 6 bases sitting between them. The CDR3 nucleotides are TGTGCCAGCAGCTTACAGGGGAATTCACCCCTCCACTTT. It translates to CASSLQGNSPLHF.

The chain combines TRBV29-1 with TRBJ1-6; the D is unclear. Germline V CDR1 and CDR2: SQVTM, ANQGSEA. The length of the CDR3 is 13 residues. The germline V and J ends were trimmed by 4 bases and 9 bases, with 13 bases remaining between them. As DNA, the CDR3 is TGCAGCGTTGTAGAGGTCTTGGGTTCACCCCTCCACTTT. It specifies CSVVEVLGSPLHF.

This sequence joins TRBV19 and TRBJ1-1, with D maybe TRBD1 (6 bases). CDR1 and CDR2 (germline): LNHDA, SQIVND (reference sequence). The V and J ends lost 8 bases and 0 bases respectively, with 16 bases between them. CDR3 length: 15 residues. The CDR3 spells CASVKDRVMNTEAFF. The CDR3 bases are TGTGCCAGTGTCAAGGACAGAGTGATGAACACTGAAGCTTTCTTT.

This sequence joins TRBV5-4 and TRBJ2-7, with TRBD1 matching 9 bases. The CDR3 loop spans 16 amino acids. V dropped 1 base and J dropped 4; count of bases not matched to a gene: 9. Per the germline V gene, CDR1 is SGHNT and CDR2 is YYREEE (reference sequence). CDR3 loop: CASSLSTGQGGYEQYF. The CDR3 coding sequence is TGTGCCAGCAGCTTGTCTACGGGACAGGGCGGTTACGAGCAGTACTTC.